The rows below give T cell receptor beta chains drawn from one sample of a study of resident and recirculating memory T cells in vitiligo. Sequenced by immunoSEQ multiplex PCR; TCRdb stores in-frame clones only, minus some. Altogether 75,000 to 85,000 clones are present, 90% to 95% being singletons, with the ten largest covering about 5.5%. Sequenced material: blood. The receptors derive from a male donor with vitiligo. Each CDR3 is given with its conserved first and last residue. The D gene is left open where the match is weak.

V gene | D gene | CDR3 protein
TRBV5-1 | NA | CASAREQIYEQYF
TRBV9 | TRBD1 | CASSPRQGGAEAFF
TRBV6-1 | TRBD2 | CASSDWPSGNYEQYF
TRBV7-3 | NA | CASSLRQAPAEAFF
TRBV6-5 | NA | CASRPQGTPGGYTF
TRBV6-5 | NA | CASSSRTSTDTQYF
TRBV11-3 | TRBD2 | CASSPSGNQETQYF
TRBV9 | TRBD2 | CASSVGLAGPYEQYF
TRBV28 | NA | CASSLDGGHTEAFF
TRBV18 | TRBD2 | CASSPASGHTDTQYF
TRBV5-1 | NA | CASSLGGANEKLFF
TRBV7-3 | TRBD1 | CASSFDRAPYNEQFF
TRBV9 | NA | CASSVDGGIRETQYF
TRBV5-1 | NA | CASSLYAGRNTGELFF
TRBV12-1 | NA | CASTKDSANTGELFF
TRBV28 | TRBD1 | CASSFQGQTLSNQPQHF
TRBV28 | NA | CASSYTYEQYF
TRBV5-1 | TRBD2 | CASSRAALADHTSTDTQYF
TRBV30 | NA | CASYRLGETQYF
TRBV28 | NA | CASSQTGRQPQHF
TRBV9 | NA | CASSRSGGQAFF
TRBV18 | TRBD1 | CASSQPTGDGYTF
TRBV2 | NA | CASRPLGGPNTEAFF
TRBV19 | NA | CARRQGNQPQHF
TRBV7-2 | TRBD2 | CASSLALAATDTQYF
TRBV27 | TRBD2 | CASSVTSGTGEQYF
TRBV10-3 | TRBD1 | CAIAGTGGLPFYEQYF
TRBV9 | TRBD1 | CASSAGQLTTNYGYTF
TRBV12-5 | TRBD1 | CASGPPGTVGNQPQHF
TRBV28 | NA | CASSLLNSYEQYF
TRBV7-3 | TRBD1 | CASSLTQGAVEQFF
TRBV9 | NA | CASSVAPGPKNIQYF
TRBV6-1 | TRBD2 | CASSEASGSYNEQFF
TRBV27 | TRBD2 | CASSPQLTSGYYNEQFF
TRBV2 | NA | CASSVPVAQQQYF
TRBV7-2 | NA | CASSLFDPGREQFF